Below, one T cell receptor (beta chain) is given with its context. A much more abundant neighbour one base away suggests this may be a read error. The sample comes from a study of blood T cells in healthy people across ages. This CDR3 is 13 amino acids long. CDR1 is SGHTA and CDR2 is FQGNSA in the germline V gene. A second PCR, run for about 7 to 11 cycles, used a sample-barcoded 5' primer plus a J-beta primer mix. TCRdb re-called the 5' RACE reads with MiXCR, one entry per CDR3 protein. This table holds about 590,000 distinct CDR3 sequences, around 31% found once. This sequence joins TRBV7-2 and TRBJ1-6; 7 nucleotides line up with TRBD1. The sequence came from a woman older than 75 in good health. The sequenced material came from blood. The CDR3 DNA sequence: TGTGCCAGCAGATCCAGGGGGAGATCACCCCCCCACTTT. Protein: CASRSRGRSPPHF.